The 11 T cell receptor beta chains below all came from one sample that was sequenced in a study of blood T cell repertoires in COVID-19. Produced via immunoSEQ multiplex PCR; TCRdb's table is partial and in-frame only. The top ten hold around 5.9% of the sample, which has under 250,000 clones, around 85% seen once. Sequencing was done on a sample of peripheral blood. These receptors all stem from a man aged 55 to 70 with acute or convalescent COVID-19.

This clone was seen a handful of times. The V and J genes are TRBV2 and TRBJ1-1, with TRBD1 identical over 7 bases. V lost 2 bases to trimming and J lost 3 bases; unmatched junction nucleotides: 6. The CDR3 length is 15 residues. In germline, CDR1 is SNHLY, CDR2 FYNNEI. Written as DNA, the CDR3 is TGTGCCAGCAGTGAATTTAGACAGGGCGACACTGAAGCTTTCTTT. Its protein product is CASSEFRQGDTEAFF.

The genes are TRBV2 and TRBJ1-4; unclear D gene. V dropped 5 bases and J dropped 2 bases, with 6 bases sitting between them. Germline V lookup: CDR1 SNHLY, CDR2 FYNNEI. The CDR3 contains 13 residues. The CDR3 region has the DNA TGTGCCAGCAGTATTGGCACTAATGAAAAACTGTTTTTT. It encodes CASSIGTNEKLFF.

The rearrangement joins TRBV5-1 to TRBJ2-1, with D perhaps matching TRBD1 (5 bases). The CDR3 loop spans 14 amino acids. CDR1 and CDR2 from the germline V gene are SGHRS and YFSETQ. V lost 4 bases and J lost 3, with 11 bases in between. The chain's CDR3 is CASSTDGHYNEQFF. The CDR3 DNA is TGCGCCAGCAGCACGGACGGACACTACAATGAGCAGTTCTTC.

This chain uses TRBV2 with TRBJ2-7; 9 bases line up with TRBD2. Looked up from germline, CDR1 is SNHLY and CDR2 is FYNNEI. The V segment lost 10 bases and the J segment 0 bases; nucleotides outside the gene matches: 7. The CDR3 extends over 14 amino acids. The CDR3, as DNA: TGTGCCACCAGCCTAGCGGGATCCTCCTACGAGCAGTACTTC. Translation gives CATSLAGSSYEQYF.

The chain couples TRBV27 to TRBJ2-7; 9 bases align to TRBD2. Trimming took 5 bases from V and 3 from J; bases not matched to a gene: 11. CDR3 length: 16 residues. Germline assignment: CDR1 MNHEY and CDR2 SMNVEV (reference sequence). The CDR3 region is CASSALGTSWDYEQYF. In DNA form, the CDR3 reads TGTGCCAGCAGTGCGCTCGGGACTAGCTGGGACTACGAGCAGTACTTC.

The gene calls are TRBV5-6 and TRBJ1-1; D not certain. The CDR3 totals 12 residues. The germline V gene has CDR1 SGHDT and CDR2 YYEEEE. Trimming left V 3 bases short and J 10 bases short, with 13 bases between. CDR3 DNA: TGTGCCAGCAGCTCGCATCGCGGAGGAGCTTTCTTT. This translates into CASSSHRGGAFF.

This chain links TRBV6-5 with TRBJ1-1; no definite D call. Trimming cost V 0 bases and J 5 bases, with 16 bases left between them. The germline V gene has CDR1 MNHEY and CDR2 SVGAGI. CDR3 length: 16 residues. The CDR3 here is CASSYSSGIPLTEAFF. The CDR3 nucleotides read TGTGCCAGCAGTTACTCTTCGGGGATTCCTTTGACTGAAGCTTTCTTT.

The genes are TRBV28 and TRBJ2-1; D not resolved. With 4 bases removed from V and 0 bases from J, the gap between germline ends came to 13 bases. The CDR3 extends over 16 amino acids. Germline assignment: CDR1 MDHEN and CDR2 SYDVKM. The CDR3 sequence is CASSSQTRFSYNEQFF. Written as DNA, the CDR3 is TGTGCCAGCAGTTCCCAAACTCGTTTCTCCTACAATGAGCAGTTCTTC.

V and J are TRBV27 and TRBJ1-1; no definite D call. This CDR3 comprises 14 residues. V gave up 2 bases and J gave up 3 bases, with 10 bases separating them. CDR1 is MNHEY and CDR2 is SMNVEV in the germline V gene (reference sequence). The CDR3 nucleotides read TGTGCCAGCAGTTTAACCCGGGGTGACACTGAAGCTTTCTTT. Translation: CASSLTRGDTEAFF.

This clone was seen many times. CDR3 sequence: CASGPDRANTGELFF. CDR3 nucleotides: TGTGCTAGTGGTCCTGACAGGGCAAACACCGGGGAGCTGTTTTTT. The chain recombines TRBV12-5 with TRBJ2-2; 7 bases map to TRBD1. This CDR3 spans 15 amino acids. The germline CDR1 and CDR2 sequences are LGHNT and FRNRAP. J gave up 2 bases and V 5 bases, and 5 bases lay outside the gene matches.

Written as DNA, the CDR3 is TGTGCCAGCAGCTTAGACACCAATCAGCCCCAGCATTTT. Protein sequence: CASSLDTNQPQHF. This chain connects TRBV5-4 to TRBJ1-5; D is undetermined. The length of the CDR3 is 13 residues. Trimming removed 2 bases from V and 3 bases from J, with 6 bases in between. Germline V gives CDR1 SGHNT, CDR2 YYREEE (reference sequence).